This TCR beta chain was sequenced for a study of blood T cells in healthy people across ages. This clonotype was recorded a few times. With a J-beta primer mix and a sample-barcoded 5' primer, a second PCR ran roughly 6 to 12 cycles. In TCRdb, the 5' RACE reads were re-called with MiXCR into one record per CDR3 protein. The sample yields over 1,500,000 distinct CDR3 sequences, less than 50% seen once. Trimming took 5 bases from V and 4 from J, leaving 11 bases between them. The CDR3 is 13 residues long. In germline, CDR1 is SGHAT, CDR2 FQNNGV. This sequence originates from a woman aged 40 to 50 in good health. The sample consisted of blood. The rearrangement links TRBV11-2 to TRBJ1-2; D unresolved. The CDR3 is CASSRGIFYGYTF. DNA for the CDR3: TGTGCCAGCAGCCGAGGGATCTTCTATGGCTACACCTTC.